Presented here are 24 T cell receptor beta chains from one specimen sequenced in a study of a mutant IDH1 vaccine in newly diagnosed glioma. The table came from immunoSEQ multiplex PCR; TCRdb's copy has only in-frame clones and leaves some out. The sample shows around 99,000 clones, roughly 77% of them seen only once. This sample's time point: baseline, week 1 (first vaccination visit). This sample's treatment: pre-vaccination baseline after standard-of-care therapy. Sample: PBMCs, taken from a glioma patient treated with radiotherapy, temozolomide or both. Receptor source: a man aged 35-49 years with glioma.

This clone was detected only a few times. The CDR3 region is CAISAGTGGYEQYF. In DNA form, the CDR3 reads TGTGCCATCAGTGCCGGGACAGGGGGCTACGAGCAGTACTTC. This chain uses TRBV10-3 with TRBJ2-7; 11 bases fit TRBD1. V was pared by 4 bases and J by 3 bases, with 2 bases of the junction left unmatched. The CDR3 contains 14 residues. The germline CDR1 and CDR2 sequences are ENHRY and SYGVKD.

This sequence joins TRBV5-4 and TRBJ2-6; a possible D gene is TRBD2 (6 bases). Germline V lookup: CDR1 SGHNT, CDR2 YYREEE (reference sequence). This CDR3 is built from 18 residues. V dropped 6 bases and J dropped 0 bases, with 19 bases sitting between them. In nucleotides, the CDR3 is TGTGCCAGCACCGGGGGAACTTTATCACTCTCTGGGGCCAACGTCCTGACTTTC. Residues: CASTGGTLSLSGANVLTF.

This clone has a single count. Within the sample, other DNA sequences also encode this same CDR3. The genes are TRBV5-1 and TRBJ2-1; TRBD2 matches at 9 bases. Germline V gene lookup returns CDR1 SGHRS and CDR2 YFSETQ. The V gene end was trimmed by 0 bases and the J gene end by 7 bases; junction bases not matched to a gene: 11. The CDR3 runs to 17 residues. CDR3 coding DNA: TGCGCCAGCAGCTTGGCCGTATTAGCGGGGGTTGCGAATGAGCAGTTCTTC. Its protein product is CASSLAVLAGVANEQFF.

The rearrangement links TRBV11-2 to TRBJ2-3; 8 bases are shared with TRBD2. CDR1 is SGHAT, CDR2 FQNNGV, per germline. The length of the CDR3 is 17 residues. Trimming took 1 base from V and 2 from J; bases not matched to a gene: 8. The CDR3 spells CASSLVGRGGSTDTQYF. In DNA form, the CDR3 reads TGTGCCAGCAGCTTAGTCGGTCGGGGGGGGTCCACAGATACGCAGTATTTT.

The chain employs TRBV7-2 and TRBJ2-5, with TRBD1 matching 7 bases. The CDR3 runs to 13 residues. V dropped 0 bases and J dropped 5; count of bases not matched to a gene: 0. The germline V gene has CDR1 SGHTA and CDR2 FQGNSA. CDR3 nucleotides: TGTGCCAGCAGCTTAGCGGACAGGGAGACCCAGTACTTC. This sequence encodes CASSLADRETQYF.

V and J are TRBV6-1 and TRBJ2-5, with 11 bases that match TRBD2. The CDR3 extends over 15 amino acids. CDR1 is MNHNS and CDR2 is SASEGT in the germline V gene. V was clipped by 6 bases and J by 5 bases; unmatched bases: 8. CDR3 region: CASRTSGGAGETQYF. The CDR3 bases are TGTGCCAGCAGAACTAGCGGGGGAGCGGGGGAGACCCAGTACTTC.

The V call is TRBV6-5, the J call TRBJ1-1, with no clear D. V shed 2 bases and J shed 1 base, with 8 bases lying between them. The CDR3 has 14 amino acids. Germline CDR1 is MNHEY and CDR2 is SVGAGI. CDR3 DNA: TGTGCCAGCAGTTACCGGGAATCGAACACTGAAGCTTTCTTT. This gives the protein CASSYRESNTEAFF.

This chain connects TRBV30 to TRBJ1-2; D remains unclear. Germline assignment: CDR1 GTSNPN and CDR2 SVGIG (reference sequence). The V end was cut by 4 bases, the J end by 2 bases, with 11 bases between. The CDR3 spans 13 residues. The CDR3 is CAWMRPPNYGYTF. DNA of the CDR3: TGTGCCTGGATGAGACCACCCAACTATGGCTACACCTTC.

The chain couples TRBV25-1 to TRBJ2-3; a weak D match, TRBD1 (7 bases). CDR1 and CDR2 from the germline V gene are MGHDK and SYGVNS. There are 15 residues in the CDR3. Trimming shortened V by 1 base and J by 0 bases, and 8 bases separated the two germline ends. CDR3 bases: TGTGCCAGCAGTGAATCAGGGGGGAGCACAGATACGCAGTATTTT. It specifies CASSESGGSTDTQYF.

This chain connects TRBV14 to TRBJ2-2; D remains unclear. This CDR3 region has 13 residues. CDR1 and CDR2 (germline): SGHDN, FVKESK. The V end was cut by 4 bases, the J end by 6 bases, with 9 bases between. The CDR3 DNA reads TGTGCCAGCAGCCTATCACCACCCGGGGAGCTGTTTTTT. Translation gives CASSLSPPGELFF. The full variable domain, its missing parts supplied by reference TRBV14 and TRBJ2-2, is EAGVTQFPSHSVIEKGQTVTLRCDPISGHDNLYWYRRVMGKEIKFLLHFVKESKQDESGMPNNRFLAERTGGTYSTLKVQPAELEDSGVYFCASSLSPPGELFFGEGSRLTVL.

The chain is built from TRBV10-2 and TRBJ2-7; 10 nucleotides align to TRBD2. Germline V gives CDR1 WSHSY, CDR2 SAAADI. The V gene end was trimmed by 4 bases and the J gene end by 6 bases; junction bases not matched to a gene: 9. The CDR3 consists of 15 residues. The chain's CDR3 is CASSVLAGGPGEQYF. The CDR3 DNA is TGCGCCAGCAGTGTTTTAGCGGGGGGCCCAGGCGAGCAGTACTTC.

The CDR3 loop reads CASSLVIAGLAAYEQYF. CDR3 in DNA: TGTGCCAGCAGCTTGGTGATTGCGGGACTAGCGGCCTACGAGCAGTACTTC. This rearrangement joins TRBV5-6 to TRBJ2-7; 11 positions match TRBD2. The CDR3 loop spans 17 amino acids. Germline values: CDR1 SGHDT, CDR2 YYEEEE. V lost 0 bases to trimming and J lost 2 bases; unmatched junction nucleotides: 7.

This sequence joins TRBV18 and TRBJ2-2; D gene unclear. This CDR3 comprises 15 residues. Trimming took off 1 base at V and 3 bases at J, with 9 bases between the two ends. The V gene's germline CDR1 is KGHSH and CDR2 LQKENI. CDR3 protein: CASSPRQVHTGELFF. CDR3 bases: TGTGCCAGCTCACCACGGCAGGTTCACACCGGGGAGCTGTTTTTT.

The chain has TRBV6-5 and TRBJ1-2; 7 bases are a match to TRBD1. Germline V gene lookup returns CDR1 MNHEY and CDR2 SVGAGI. The CDR3 loop spans 13 amino acids. Trimming removed 0 bases from V and 10 bases from J; junction bases left unmatched: 5. The CDR3 loop reads CASSYSGTVHYTF. In DNA form, the CDR3 reads TGTGCCAGCAGTTACTCCGGGACAGTGCACTACACCTTC.

The chain couples TRBV6-6 to TRBJ1-2; D is uncertain. The germline CDR1 and CDR2 sequences are MNHNY and SVGAGI (reference sequence). The CDR3 is 10 residues long. Deletions cut 5 bases from V and 6 bases from J, with 4 bases between. The CDR3 spells CASSRDGYTF. The DNA of the CDR3 is TGTGCCAGCAGTCGCGATGGCTACACCTTC.

V and J are TRBV4-2 and TRBJ1-1, with TRBD1 matching 8 bases. V lost 2 bases to trimming and J lost 10 bases; unmatched junction nucleotides: 21. The CDR3 has 18 amino acids. The germline gives CDR1 LGHNA, CDR2 YNFKEQ. The CDR3 sequence: CASSQTPDRGGGRISAFF. Here the CDR3 DNA reads TGTGCCAGCAGCCAAACACCAGACAGGGGTGGAGGTCGGATATCAGCTTTCTTT.

The chain carries TRBV18 and TRBJ2-5, with D perhaps assigned TRBD1 or TRBD2 (5 bases each). The germline V and J ends were trimmed by 2 bases and 1 base, with 8 bases remaining between them. CDR3 length: 14 residues. CDR1 is KGHSH, CDR2 LQKENI, per germline. The CDR3 sequence: CASSPAGTQETQYF. CDR3 DNA: TGTGCCAGCTCACCAGCCGGGACCCAAGAGACCCAGTACTTC.

This chain uses TRBV10-1 with TRBJ1-1; possible D gene TRBD1, 5 bases. This CDR3 region has 13 residues. Between the trimmed V and J ends, which lost 8 bases and 4 bases, there was a span of 14 bases. Per germline, CDR1 WNHNN and CDR2 SYGVQD (reference sequence). The CDR3 spells CASQRDLGTEAFF. The CDR3 DNA is TGCGCCAGCCAGCGGGACTTGGGCACTGAAGCTTTCTTT.

The rearrangement joins TRBV19 to TRBJ1-1; D might be TRBD1 (6 bases). The CDR3 spans 14 residues. Deletions cut 3 bases from V and 5 bases from J, with 13 bases between. Germline V gives CDR1 LNHDA, CDR2 SQIVND (reference sequence). For the CDR3, the DNA is TGTGCCAGTAGTATGTGGGGGCGGGGGACTGAAGCTTTCTTT. It translates to CASSMWGRGTEAFF.

This clone was recorded a few times. The chain joins TRBV7-9 to TRBJ1-2; D perhaps matches TRBD1 (5 bases). Germline values: CDR1 SEHNR, CDR2 FQNEAQ (reference sequence). V lost 5 bases to trimming and J lost 0 bases, with 16 bases between them. The CDR3 covers 16 residues. The CDR3 DNA reads as TGTGCCAGCAGCCATAGTACAGGACCCTCTAACTATGGCTACACCTTC. Protein product: CASSHSTGPSNYGYTF.

The V and J genes are TRBV28 and TRBJ1-1, with D possibly being TRBD1 (6 bases). CDR3 length: 14 residues. The V end was cut by 6 bases, the J end by 1 base, with 12 bases between. Germline values: CDR1 MDHEN, CDR2 SYDVKM. In DNA form, the CDR3 reads TGTGCCAGCAGACCGCCGGGACAGAACACTGAAGCTTTCTTT. Protein product: CASRPPGQNTEAFF. The entire variable domain, with the rest obtained from reference TRBV28 and TRBJ1-1, is as follows: DVKVTQSSRYLVKRTGEKVFLECVQDMDHENMFWYRQDPGLGLRLIYFSYDVKMKEKGDIPEGYSVSREKKERFSLILESASTNQTSMYLCASRPPGQNTEAFFGQGTRLTVV.

The gene calls are TRBV7-2 and TRBJ2-7; D perhaps matches TRBD2 (6 bases). This CDR3 comprises 14 residues. Trimming removed 2 bases at V and 2 bases at J, with 10 bases between. Germline V gene lookup returns CDR1 SGHTA and CDR2 FQGNSA. The CDR3 is CASSLPGDPYEQYF. The DNA for the CDR3 is TGTGCCAGCAGCTTACCGGGGGACCCCTACGAGCAGTACTTC.

The rearrangement links TRBV18 to TRBJ1-1; tentative D call: TRBD1 (5 bases). The CDR3 spans 15 residues. The germline V gene encodes CDR1 KGHSH and CDR2 LQKENI. V lost 3 bases and J 5 bases, leaving 16 bases between the germline ends. The CDR3 region is CASSPYNGAGTEAFF. CDR3 coding DNA: TGTGCCAGCTCACCGTATAACGGGGCGGGGACTGAAGCTTTCTTT. The full variable domain, its missing parts supplied by reference TRBV18 and TRBJ1-1, is NAGVMQNPRHLVRRRGQEARLRCSPMKGHSHVYWYRQLPEEGLKFMVYLQKENIIDESGMPKERFSAEFPKEGPSILRIQQVVRGDSAAYFCASSPYNGAGTEAFFGQGTRLTVV.

This clone was observed a handful of times. J is TRBJ2-3 and V is TRBV4-1; 11 nucleotides match TRBD2. The CDR3 loop spans 20 amino acids. V shed 2 bases, J shed 5 bases, and the junction held 18 bases outside the gene matches. Germline V gene sequence: CDR1 MGHRA, CDR2 YSYEKL. DNA for the CDR3: TGCGCCAGCAGCCAACATGGGGCTAGCGGGGGGTCGCGCATCGGAGATACGCAGTATTTT. As protein: CASSQHGASGGSRIGDTQYF.